This T cell receptor beta chain emerged from a study of blood T cell repertoires in COVID-19. Study in general: Sites in the United States, Italy and Spain provided acute and convalescent COVID-19 samples. PBMCs, B-cell-depleted T cells, or T cells were the source of the cDNA or gDNA that made up the material.

The V gene end was trimmed by 0 bases and the J gene end by 6 bases; junction bases not matched to a gene: 7. CDR1 is KGHSH and CDR2 is LQKENI in the germline V gene. CDR3 size: 15 residues. Authors' processing steps: Reference gene primer amplification yielded estimated nucleated cell counts. Assay: immunoSEQ multiplex PCR; the TCRdb copy retains only in-frame clones and omits some. Clone size and the V and J calls come from that table; the DNA yielded D and trimming. This sample yields about 120,000 clones, of which 87% are seen a single time; about 2% belongs to the top ten. This receptor was taken from a woman aged 45-60 years with acute or convalescent COVID-19. The chain links TRBV18 to TRBJ1-2; 7 bases agree with TRBD1. The material sequenced was peripheral blood. The DNA for the CDR3 is TGTGCCAGCTCACCACCGTCAGGGGGGAATCATGGCTACACCTTC. Encoded protein: CASSPPSGGNHGYTF.